One sample yielded the 13 T cell receptor beta chains listed below, sequenced in a study of T cell responses to AZD1222 COVID-19 vaccine. The method was immunoSEQ multiplex PCR; TCRdb's version includes in-frame clones alone and lacks a portion of them. The sample yields 95,000 to 150,000 clones, roughly nine tenths seen once. The specimen comprised peripheral blood, sampled on day 0 of AZD1222 vaccination. These receptors all stem from an adult in good health.

This chain joins TRBV18 and TRBJ1-3, with 11 bases aligning to TRBD1. V gave up 4 bases and J gave up 3 bases; unmatched junction bases: 2. From germline, CDR1 is KGHSH and CDR2 LQKENI. The CDR3 runs 15 residues. CDR3: CASSLDRGLGNTIYF. The CDR3 DNA is TGTGCCAGCTCACTGGACAGGGGGCTTGGAAACACCATATATTTT.

Note on this clone: A junction boundary mismatches the germline segment, possibly from a read error. The chain has TRBV7-3 and TRBJ2-2; D is perhaps TRBD1 (6 bases). Per the germline V gene, CDR1 is SGHTA and CDR2 is FQGTGA. The CDR3 totals 15 residues. CDR3 DNA sequence: TGTGCCAGCAGATTAACAGGGCTCAACACCGGGGAGCTGTTTTTT. It codes for CASRLTGLNTGELFF.

This clone was counted only a few times. This chain connects TRBV7-2 to TRBJ2-1; D ambiguous. With 3 bases removed from V and 8 bases from J, the gap between germline ends came to 11 bases. CDR1 and CDR2 (germline): SGHTA, FQGNSA. The CDR3 spans 13 residues. CDR3 nucleotide sequence: TGTGCCAGCAGCTTCCTAATTGTCCATGAGCAGTTCTTC. The encoded protein is CASSFLIVHEQFF. Full variable domain (missing parts from reference TRBV7-2 and TRBJ2-1): GAGVSQSPSNKVTEKGKDVELRCDPISGHTALYWYRQSLGQGLEFLIYFQGNSAPDKSGLPSDRFSAERTGGSVSTLTIQRTQQEDSAVYLCASSFLIVHEQFFGPGTRLTVL.

The rearrangement uses TRBV19 and TRBJ2-2, with 11 bases matching TRBD2. Trimming at V came to 6 bases and at J to 6 bases, leaving 3 bases not matched to a gene. Germline CDR1 is LNHDA and CDR2 is SQIVND (reference sequence). The CDR3 consists of 14 residues. The CDR3 protein is CASRKGLAAGELFF. In nucleotides, the CDR3 is TGTGCCAGTAGGAAGGGACTAGCGGCCGGGGAGCTGTTTTTT.

The rearrangement joins TRBV5-1 to TRBJ2-1; weak D call: TRBD2 (5 bases). From germline, CDR1 is SGHRS and CDR2 YFSETQ. This CDR3 is built from 17 residues. With 4 bases removed from V and 7 bases from J, the gap between germline ends came to 24 bases. The CDR3 nucleotides are TGCGCCAGCAGCCCTTCGGTCGGGGTACAAACAAGGAATGAGCAGTTCTTC. It yields the protein CASSPSVGVQTRNEQFF. Using reference TRBV5-1 and TRBJ2-1 for the parts outside the CDR3, the full variable domain is KAGVTQTPRYLIKTRGQQVTLSCSPISGHRSVSWYQQTPGQGLQFLFEYFSETQRNKGNFPGRFSGRQFSNSRSEMNVSTLELGDSALYLCASSPSVGVQTRNEQFFGPGTRLTVL.

The chain recombines TRBV30 with TRBJ1-4, with a tentative D call TRBD1 (6 bases). V was trimmed by 1 base and J by 8 bases, leaving 14 bases between them. CDR1 and CDR2 (germline): GTSNPN, SVGIG (reference sequence). This CDR3 has 14 residues. The CDR3 sequence: CAWSGGALGEKLFF. As DNA, the CDR3 is TGTGCCTGGAGTGGGGGGGCGCTTGGGGAAAAACTGTTTTTT. Supplemented by reference TRBV30 and TRBJ1-4, the full variable domain reads SQTIHQWPATLVQPVGSPLSLECTVEGTSNPNLYWYRQAAGRGLQLLFYSVGIGQISSEVPQNLSASRPQDRQFILSSKKLLLSDSGFYLCAWSGGALGEKLFFGSGTQLSVL.

This chain's CDR3 is CAPRVAGGQETQYF. As DNA, the CDR3 is TGTGCCCCCAGGGTAGCGGGGGGTCAAGAGACCCAGTACTTC. The chain employs TRBV28 and TRBJ2-5; 10 bases fit TRBD2. Germline V gives CDR1 MDHEN, CDR2 SYDVKM. The J segment lost 2 bases and the V segment lost 11 bases, leaving 8 bases of the junction unmatched. The CDR3 has 14 residues.

In its sample, this clone was seen a few times. This chain's CDR3 is CASSIGGTFQGYTF. The CDR3 DNA reads as TGTGCCAGTAGTATAGGTGGGACCTTTCAAGGCTACACCTTC. The chain carries TRBV19 and TRBJ1-2; D is possibly TRBD1 (5 bases). Germline loops: CDR1 LNHDA, CDR2 SQIVND (reference sequence). The V gene lost 1 base and the J gene lost 8 bases, with 14 bases spanning the gap. The CDR3 sequence is 14 residues long. The full variable domain, completed using reference TRBV19 and TRBJ1-2, is DGGITQSPKYLFRKEGQNVTLSCEQNLNHDAMYWYRQDPGQGLRLIYYSQIVNDFQKGDIAEGYSVSREKKESFPLTVTSAQKNPTAFYLCASSIGGTFQGYTFGSGTRLTVV.

The chain couples TRBV30 to TRBJ2-7; D perhaps matches TRBD1 (7 bases). CDR3 size: 14 residues. V was shortened by 3 bases and J by 0 bases, with 12 bases between the two germline ends. The germline CDR1 and CDR2 sequences are GTSNPN and SVGIG (reference sequence). The CDR3 DNA is TGTGCCTGGAGAATCAGGGGGGACTCCTACGAGCAGTACTTC. This gives the protein CAWRIRGDSYEQYF.

The gene calls are TRBV6-5 and TRBJ1-1; D is undetermined. CDR3 length: 16 amino acids. The V and J ends lost 2 bases and 3 bases respectively, with 16 bases between them. CDR1 is MNHEY, CDR2 SVGAGI, per germline. CDR3 bases: TGTGCCAGCAGTTACCCCCCGGAAGGGAGGTACACTGAAGCTTTCTTT. Protein sequence: CASSYPPEGRYTEAFF.

The chain combines TRBV5-1 with TRBJ1-1, with D perhaps matching TRBD1 (5 bases). CDR3 length: 14 residues. Trimming cost V 2 bases and J 0 bases, with 8 bases left between them. Per the germline V gene, CDR1 is SGHRS and CDR2 is YFSETQ. The DNA for the CDR3 is TGCGCCAGCAGCTTCAGGGCCATGAACACTGAAGCTTTCTTT. It specifies CASSFRAMNTEAFF.

This chain joins TRBV5-1 and TRBJ1-3; D gene uncertain. This CDR3 region has 15 residues. Germline-derived CDR1 and CDR2 are SGHRS and YFSETQ. V was trimmed by 7 bases and J by 1 base, leaving 15 bases between them. The CDR3 DNA reads as TGCGCCAGCTCCCTGACACCCCAGTCTGGAAACACCATATATTTT. Amino acid sequence: CASSLTPQSGNTIYF.

Here the CDR3 DNA reads TGTGCCAGACCGCGGGGGACAGGGGACTACGAGCAGTACGTC. Amino acids: CARPRGTGDYEQYV. The chain is built from TRBV21-1 and TRBJ2-7; the D segment call TRBD1 is taken from the table without a DNA check. TRBV21-1 counts as a pseudogene. The length of the CDR3 is 14 residues.